This TCR beta chain derives from a study of vaccination and CD4 T cells after COVID-19. Sequence data for DNA of cultured CD4+ T cells were generated by the Oncomine TCR Beta short-read assay. Once CD4+ T cells had been cultured, genomic DNA was extracted from them. TCRdb re-called the PCR reads with MiXCR, one entry per CDR3 protein. The data contain 9,500 to 15,000 distinct CDR3 sequences, about 61% of them singletons. The CDR3 has 15 residues. V dropped 5 bases and J dropped 3; count of bases not matched to a gene: 5. Germline V CDR1 and CDR2: SGHDN, FVKESK. Treatment reported: roughly 10-day PBMC culture with coronavirus spike peptide pools or control peptides (ViraFEST assay). Expansion of antigen-specific T cells with peptide pools by ViraFEST preceded sequencing of TCRs. On this clonotype: Its antigen is not identified.

This clonotype was obtained from a human donor who had recovered from COVID-19. Sequencing used CD4+ T cells from blood, cultured in vitro. The V call is TRBV14, the J call TRBJ2-7; 12 bases match TRBD2. This chain's CDR3 is CASSGGTSGYYEQYF. For the CDR3, the DNA is TGTGCCAGCAGCGGTGGGACTAGCGGGTACTACGAGCAGTACTTC. Supplemented by reference TRBV14 and TRBJ2-7, the full variable domain reads EAGVTQFPSHSVIEKGQTVTLRCDPISGHDNLYWYRRVMGKEIKFLLHFVKESKQDESGMPNNRFLAERTGGTYSTLKVQPAELEDSGVYFCASSGGTSGYYEQYFGPGTRLTVT.